What follows is one TCR beta chain and its context. There is no known antigen for this receptor. Reads for this sample came from a NextSeq 550. The Human TCR Profiling Kit (MiLaboratory) was used to make UMI-labeled 5' RACE TRB cDNA libraries. The full amount of extracted RNA was used for cDNA synthesis, and the full amount of resulting cDNA was used for PCR amplification. Libraries were prepared in parallel with an identical number of PCR cycles. From the authors' description of their analysis: About 53,000 +/- 9,400 unique UMI-labeled TRB cDNA molecules per library were extracted with MIGEC and MiXCR, with at least two reads per UMI required. An average of around 40,000 +/- 10,000 functional in-frame TRB CDR3 nucleotide clonotypes without stop codons was found per library. After downsampling to 5000 UMI-labeled TRB molecules per sample, diversity metrics such as normalized Shannon-Wiener and Chao1 were calculated in VDJtools. VDJtools was used to calculate clonotype-size-weighted physicochemical properties of the central five CDR3 residues, namely interaction energy, strength, volume and Kidera factor 4. TCRdb reprocessed the reads, reporting each CDR3 protein sequence once and no DNA. TCRdb's processing, not the authors', yielded these V and J calls. This sample's table contains over 100,000 distinct CDR3 sequences. The ten top clones hold approximately 0.5% of the sample.

This specimen comes from a study of CXCR3-negative and CXCR3-positive naive CD8 T cells (dated by TCRdb to between 2017 and 2020). Broadly, across the study: In total, roughly 140 million TRB reads were obtained, corresponding to roughly 1.5 +/- 0.3 million reads per library. The diversity and physicochemical repertoire analyses included more than ten donors pooled from two independent experiments. For the TRBV-TRBJ cluster analysis, the naive subsets came from about five donors, while the memory cells came from 3 donors. Overall study outcomes, separate from this receptor: Compared with CXCR3-negative naive cells, CXCR3-positive naive cells had TRB CDR3s with higher hydrophobicity (lower Kidera factor 4), lower energy, and higher strength and volume indices. Both naive subsets had comparably high repertoire diversity, while memory CD8+ T cells had much lower repertoire diversity. Because CXCR3 expression was partially decreased after cryopreservation, freshly isolated PBMCs were used for most assays. Within the same donor, TRBV-TRBJ usage looked similar between naive CXCR3-negative and CXCR3-positive cells, but memory cells had distinct patterns. Surface CD5, linked to self-reactivity in mice, was comparable between naive subsets; TCR interaction strength was therefore also inferred from TRB CDR3 physicochemical properties.

Each CD8+ T cell subset was flow-sorted in triplicate, with some 300,000 cells per subset placed directly into RLT lysis buffer. To exclude memory contaminants, naive CD8+ T cells were stringently defined as CD45RO-CCR7+CD27+CD95-. Using standard density gradient centrifugation, peripheral blood mononuclear cells were isolated from buffy coats. A FACSAria III was used to flow-sort naive CXCR3-negative and CXCR3-positive CD8+ T cells. An RNeasy Mini Kit was used to extract total RNA from the sorted cells. CDR1 and CDR2 are read off the germline V gene as ENHRY and SYGVKD. Including cysteine and phenylalanine, the CDR3 has 14 amino acids. DNA for this receptor is not on file.

The source of this sequence is a human donor in good health. Some clones in this sample may be carry-over from other donors' samples. Sequencing input: naive CXCR3- CD8+ T cells from blood. Read against the paper, the sample's cell subset or site label means: CD45RO-CCR7+CD27+CD95- naive CD8+ T cells lacking CXCR3 (TNR3-). The chain employs TRBV10-3 and TRBJ2-7. CDR3 sequence: CAISESGYSYEQYF.